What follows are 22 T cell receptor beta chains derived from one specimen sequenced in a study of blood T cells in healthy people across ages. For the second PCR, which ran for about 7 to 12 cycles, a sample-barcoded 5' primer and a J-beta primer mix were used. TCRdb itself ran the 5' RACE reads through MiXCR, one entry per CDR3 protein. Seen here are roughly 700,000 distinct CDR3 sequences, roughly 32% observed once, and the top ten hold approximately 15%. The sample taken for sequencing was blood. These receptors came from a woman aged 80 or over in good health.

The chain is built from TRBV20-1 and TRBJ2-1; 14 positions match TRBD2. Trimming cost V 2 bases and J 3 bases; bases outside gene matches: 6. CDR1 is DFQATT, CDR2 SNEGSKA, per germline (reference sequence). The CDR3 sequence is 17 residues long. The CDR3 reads CSARMTSGGANYNEQFF. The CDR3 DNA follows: TGCAGTGCTAGAATGACTAGCGGGGGGGCGAACTACAATGAGCAGTTCTTC.

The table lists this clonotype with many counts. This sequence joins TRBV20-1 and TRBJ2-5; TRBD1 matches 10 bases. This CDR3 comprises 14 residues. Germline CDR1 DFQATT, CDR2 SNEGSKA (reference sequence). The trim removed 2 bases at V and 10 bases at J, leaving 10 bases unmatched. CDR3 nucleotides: TGCAGTGCTAGAAAAGGGGGACAGGGGATGATCCAGTACTTC. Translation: CSARKGGQGMIQYF.

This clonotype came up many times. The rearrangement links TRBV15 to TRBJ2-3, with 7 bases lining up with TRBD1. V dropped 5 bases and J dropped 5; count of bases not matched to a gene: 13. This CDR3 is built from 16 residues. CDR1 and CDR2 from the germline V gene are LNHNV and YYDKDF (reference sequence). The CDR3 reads CATSSIGQGVGDTQYF. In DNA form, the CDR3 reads TGTGCCACCAGCTCTATTGGGCAGGGGGTGGGAGATACGCAGTATTTT.

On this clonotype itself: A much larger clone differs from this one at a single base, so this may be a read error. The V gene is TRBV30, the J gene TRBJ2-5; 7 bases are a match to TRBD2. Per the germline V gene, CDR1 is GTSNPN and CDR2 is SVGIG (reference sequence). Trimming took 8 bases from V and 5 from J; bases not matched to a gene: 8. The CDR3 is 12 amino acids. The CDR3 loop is CAGGLEGETQYF. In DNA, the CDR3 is TGTGCCGGCGGACTAGAGGGGGAGACCCAGTACTTC.

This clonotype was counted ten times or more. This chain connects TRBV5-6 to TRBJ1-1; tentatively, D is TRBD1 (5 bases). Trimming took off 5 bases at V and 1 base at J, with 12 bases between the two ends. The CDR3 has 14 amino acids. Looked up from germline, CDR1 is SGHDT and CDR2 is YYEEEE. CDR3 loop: CASRPGPQNTEAFF. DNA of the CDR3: TGTGCCAGCAGGCCGGGACCACAGAACACTGAAGCTTTCTTT.

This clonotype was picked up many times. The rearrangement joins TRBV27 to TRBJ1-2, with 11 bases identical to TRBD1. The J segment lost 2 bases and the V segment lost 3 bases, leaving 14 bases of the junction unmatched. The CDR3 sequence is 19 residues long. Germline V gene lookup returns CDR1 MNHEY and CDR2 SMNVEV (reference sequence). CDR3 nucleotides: TGTGCCAGCAGTTTCTGGGGGGACAGGGGGTTTAGATCCAACTATGGCTACACCTTC. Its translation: CASSFWGDRGFRSNYGYTF.

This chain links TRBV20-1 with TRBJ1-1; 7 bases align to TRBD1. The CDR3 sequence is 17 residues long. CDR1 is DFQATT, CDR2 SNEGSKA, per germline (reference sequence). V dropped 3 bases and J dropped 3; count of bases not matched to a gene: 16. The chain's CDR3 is CSASLGTSRGPDTEAFF. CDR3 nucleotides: TGCAGTGCTAGTTTGGGGACCTCGAGGGGGCCTGACACTGAAGCTTTCTTT.

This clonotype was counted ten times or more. CDR3 bases: TGTGCCAGCAGGACAGAGAGTGGCTACACCTTC. Amino acids: CASRTESGYTF. The V gene is TRBV6-5, the J gene TRBJ1-2; D perhaps matches TRBD1 (5 bases). The CDR3 has 11 amino acids. Germline-derived CDR1 and CDR2 are MNHEY and SVGAGI. The V end was cut by 6 bases, the J end by 7 bases, with 9 bases between.

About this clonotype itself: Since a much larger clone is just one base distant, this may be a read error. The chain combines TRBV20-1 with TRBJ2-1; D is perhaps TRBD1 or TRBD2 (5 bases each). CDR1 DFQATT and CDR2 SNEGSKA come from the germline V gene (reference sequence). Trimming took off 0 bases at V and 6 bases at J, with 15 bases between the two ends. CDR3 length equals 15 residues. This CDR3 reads CSARDGTFGANEQFF. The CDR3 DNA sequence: TGCAGTGCTAGAGATGGGACCTTCGGGGCCAATGAGCAGTTCTTC.

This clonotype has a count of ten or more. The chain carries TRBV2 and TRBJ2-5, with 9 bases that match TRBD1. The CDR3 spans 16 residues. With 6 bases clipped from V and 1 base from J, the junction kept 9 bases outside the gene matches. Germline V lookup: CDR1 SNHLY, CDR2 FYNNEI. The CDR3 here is CASRATGGGIQETQYF. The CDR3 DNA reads TGTGCCAGCAGGGCAACAGGGGGCGGTATCCAAGAGACCCAGTACTTC.

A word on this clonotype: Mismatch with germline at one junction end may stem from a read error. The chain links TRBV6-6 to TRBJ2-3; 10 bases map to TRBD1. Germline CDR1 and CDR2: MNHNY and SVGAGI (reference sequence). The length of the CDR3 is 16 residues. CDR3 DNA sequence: TGTGCCAGCAGTTACGGACAGGGGGAAGGCACAGATACGCAGGATTTT. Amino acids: CASSYGQGEGTDTQDF.

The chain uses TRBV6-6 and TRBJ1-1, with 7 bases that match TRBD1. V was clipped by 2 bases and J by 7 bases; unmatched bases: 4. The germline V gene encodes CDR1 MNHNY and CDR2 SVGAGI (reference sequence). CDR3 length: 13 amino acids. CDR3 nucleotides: TGTGCCAGCAGTTACGTCAGGGGGGGTGAAGCTTTCTTT. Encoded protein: CASSYVRGGEAFF.

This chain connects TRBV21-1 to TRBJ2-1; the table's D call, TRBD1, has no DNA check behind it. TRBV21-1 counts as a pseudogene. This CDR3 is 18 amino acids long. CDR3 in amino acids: CASSKGGEGGWLSNEQFF. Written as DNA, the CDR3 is TGTGCCAGCAGCAAAGGAGGAGAAGGGGGATGGCTTTCCAATGAGCAGTTCTTC.

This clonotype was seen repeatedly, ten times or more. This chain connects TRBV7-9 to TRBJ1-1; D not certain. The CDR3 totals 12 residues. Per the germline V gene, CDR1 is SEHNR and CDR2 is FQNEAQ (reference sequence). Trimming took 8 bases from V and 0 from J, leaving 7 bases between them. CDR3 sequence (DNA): TGTGCCAGCCGTCGAGTGAACACTGAAGCTTTCTTT. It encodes CASRRVNTEAFF.

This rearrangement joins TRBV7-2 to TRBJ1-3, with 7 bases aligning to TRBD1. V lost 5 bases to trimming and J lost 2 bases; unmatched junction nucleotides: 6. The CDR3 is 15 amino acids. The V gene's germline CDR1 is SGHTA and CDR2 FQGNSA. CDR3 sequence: CASSTMDRTGNTIYF. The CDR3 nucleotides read TGTGCCAGCAGCACCATGGACAGGACTGGAAACACCATATATTTT.

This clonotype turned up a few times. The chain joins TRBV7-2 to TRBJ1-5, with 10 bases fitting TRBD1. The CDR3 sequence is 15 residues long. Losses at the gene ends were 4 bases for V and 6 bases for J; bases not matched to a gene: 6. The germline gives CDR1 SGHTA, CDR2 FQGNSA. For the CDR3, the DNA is TGTGCCAGCAGCTCCCAGGGACAGGGGAGTCAGCCCCAGCATTTT. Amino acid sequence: CASSSQGQGSQPQHF.

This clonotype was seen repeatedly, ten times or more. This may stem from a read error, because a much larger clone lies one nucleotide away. The CDR3 coding sequence is TGTGCCATGCGGACAGGCGATAACAATGAGCAGTACTTC. The encoded protein is CAMRTGDNNEQYF. V gene TRBV30 combines with J gene TRBJ2-5; TRBD1 matches at 7 bases. The CDR3 runs to 13 residues. Looked up from germline, CDR1 is GTSNPN and CDR2 is SVGIG (reference sequence). With 8 bases clipped from V and 11 bases from J, the junction kept 17 bases outside the gene matches.

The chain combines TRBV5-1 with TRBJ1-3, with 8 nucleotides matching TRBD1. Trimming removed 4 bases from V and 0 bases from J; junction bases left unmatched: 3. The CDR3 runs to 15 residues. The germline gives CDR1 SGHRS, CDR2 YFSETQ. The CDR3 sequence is CASSATGVSGNTIYF. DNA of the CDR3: TGCGCCAGCAGCGCGACAGGGGTCTCTGGAAACACCATATATTTT.

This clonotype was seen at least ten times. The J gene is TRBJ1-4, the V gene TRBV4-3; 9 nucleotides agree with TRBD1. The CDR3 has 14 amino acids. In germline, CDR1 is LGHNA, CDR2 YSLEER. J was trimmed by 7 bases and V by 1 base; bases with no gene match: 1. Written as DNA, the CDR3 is TGCGCCAGCAGCCAAGGGACAGGGGCTGAAAAACTGTTTTTT. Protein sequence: CASSQGTGAEKLFF.

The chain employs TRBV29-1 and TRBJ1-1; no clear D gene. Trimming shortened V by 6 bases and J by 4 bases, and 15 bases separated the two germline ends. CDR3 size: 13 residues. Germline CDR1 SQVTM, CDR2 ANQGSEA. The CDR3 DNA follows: TGCAGCGTCTTTGAAACGGTGGGCACTGAAGCTTTCTTT. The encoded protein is CSVFETVGTEAFF.

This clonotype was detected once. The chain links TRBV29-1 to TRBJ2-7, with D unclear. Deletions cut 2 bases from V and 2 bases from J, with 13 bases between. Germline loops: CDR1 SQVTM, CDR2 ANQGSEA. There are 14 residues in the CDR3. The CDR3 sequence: CSVETAFQPYEQYF. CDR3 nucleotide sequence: TGCAGCGTTGAAACGGCGTTTCAACCCTACGAGCAGTACTTC.

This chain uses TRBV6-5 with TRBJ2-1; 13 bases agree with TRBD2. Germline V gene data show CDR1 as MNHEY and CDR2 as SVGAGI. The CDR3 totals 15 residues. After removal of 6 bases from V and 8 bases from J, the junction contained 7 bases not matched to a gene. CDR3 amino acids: CASSWTSGSLDEQFF. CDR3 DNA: TGTGCCAGCAGCTGGACTAGCGGGAGTTTGGATGAGCAGTTCTTC.